This T cell receptor beta chain was captured by sequencing in a study of T cell repertoires in cytomegalovirus infection. MiXCR was run by TCRdb on the reads, yielding one entry per CDR3 protein. This table holds hundreds of thousands of distinct CDR3 sequences, 32% found once. Only a few counts were recorded for this clonotype. Its target is unknown. The V gene's germline CDR1 is SEHNR and CDR2 FQNEAQ (reference sequence). The trim removed 4 bases at V and 0 bases at J, leaving 4 bases unmatched. The CDR3 is made up of 15 amino acids. Sequences were derived from cultured CD8+ T cells from PBMCs, sampled from culture after CMV antigen stimulation. The TCR sequence derives from a human donor in good health (CMV status not recorded). Some clones in this sample may be carry-over from other donors' samples. The chain couples TRBV7-9 to TRBJ2-5, with 8 nucleotides matching TRBD1. CDR3 sequence (DNA): TGTGCCAGCAGCTCCCGACAGGGGTACCAAGAGACCCAGTACTTC. This translates into CASSSRQGYQETQYF.